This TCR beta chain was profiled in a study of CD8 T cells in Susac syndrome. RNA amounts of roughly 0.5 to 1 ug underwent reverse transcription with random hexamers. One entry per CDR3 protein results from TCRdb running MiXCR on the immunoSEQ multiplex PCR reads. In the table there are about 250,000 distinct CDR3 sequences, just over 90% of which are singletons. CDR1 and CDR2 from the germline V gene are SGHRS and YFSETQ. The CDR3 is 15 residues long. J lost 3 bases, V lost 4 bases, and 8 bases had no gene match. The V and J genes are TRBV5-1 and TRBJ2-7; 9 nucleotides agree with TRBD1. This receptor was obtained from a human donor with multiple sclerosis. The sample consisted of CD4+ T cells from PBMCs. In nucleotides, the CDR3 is TGCGCCAGCAGCCCGGCGGGGACAGGGCGCTACGAGCAGTACTTC. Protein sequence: CASSPAGTGRYEQYF.